What follows are 30 T cell receptor beta chains derived from one specimen sequenced in a study of preoperative IRX-2 immunotherapy in early breast cancer. The treatment denotes: preoperative locoregional IRX-2 cytokine immunotherapy. Sequencing used immunoSEQ multiplex PCR; TCRdb keeps in-frame clones, though not all of them. The repertoire holds a few hundred clones, with around 85% as singletons. Sample: normal tissue next to the tumor, taken from a patient treated with IRX-2 immunotherapy. These receptors all stem from a human donor with breast cancer.

The J gene is TRBJ2-1, the V gene TRBV19, with 10 bases fitting TRBD2. This CDR3 has 15 residues. The V gene end was trimmed by 6 bases and the J gene end by 7 bases; junction bases not matched to a gene: 9. Germline-derived CDR1 and CDR2 are LNHDA and SQIVND (reference sequence). Written as DNA, the CDR3 is TGTGCCAGTAGCGTGGCTAGCGGGAGAACGAATGAGCAGTTCTTC. Its protein is CASSVASGRTNEQFF.

The rearrangement uses TRBV1 and TRBJ1-1. TRBV1 is flagged as a pseudogene. The CDR3 is 14 amino acids. CDR3 sequence reads: CASSQGWMNTEAFF. The CDR3 DNA is TGCGCCAGCAGCCAAGGGTGGATGAACACTGAAGCTTTCTTT.

The chain recombines TRBV18 with TRBJ1-1; D is ambiguous. The CDR3 is 12 residues long. The V and J ends lost 3 bases and 3 bases respectively, with 5 bases between them. Germline-derived CDR1 and CDR2 are KGHSH and LQKENI. CDR3 nucleotides: TGTGCCAGCTCACCTTCCTACACTGAAGCTTTCTTT. Its translation: CASSPSYTEAFF.

This rearrangement joins TRBV6-8 to TRBJ1-1; a possible D gene is TRBD1 (6 bases). From germline, CDR1 is MNHGY and CDR2 SAAAGT. The CDR3 has 13 amino acids. V dropped 5 bases and J dropped 3 bases, with 10 bases sitting between them. The CDR3 sequence is CASSRDTYTEAFF. In DNA form, the CDR3 reads TGTGCCAGCAGTCGGGACACTTACACTGAAGCTTTCTTT.

This clone was seen once. This sequence joins TRBV28 and TRBJ1-5; possibly TRBD1 for D (6 bases). Germline CDR1 MDHEN, CDR2 SYDVKM. This CDR3 spans 14 amino acids. The germline V and J ends were trimmed by 9 bases and 6 bases, with 18 bases remaining between them. The CDR3 region is CASLNQGHFQPQHF. In DNA, the CDR3 is TGTGCCAGTCTAAACCAGGGACACTTTCAGCCCCAGCATTTT.

The CDR3 nucleotides read TGTGCCAGCAGTCGACAGGGTCTAACCGGGGAGCTGTTTTTT. This gives the protein CASSRQGLTGELFF. This chain joins TRBV14 and TRBJ2-2; 7 bases map to TRBD1. This CDR3 spans 14 amino acids. CDR1 is SGHDN and CDR2 is FVKESK in the germline V gene. Germline trimming cut 6 bases from V and 5 bases from J; bases unmatched to any gene: 6.

The rearrangement uses TRBV23-1 and TRBJ2-5; perhaps D is TRBD1 or TRBD2 (6 bases each). TRBV23-1 is placed among ORFs of uncertain function. The CDR3 is 14 residues long. Trimming removed 6 bases from V and 1 base from J, with 12 bases in between. In DNA, the CDR3 is TGCGCCAGCAGGGAGGGGGGTCCCCAAGAGACCCAGTACTTC. Its translation is CASREGGPQETQYF.

The genes are TRBV6-8 and TRBJ1-5, with D possibly matching TRBD1 (5 bases). V was clipped by 7 bases and J by 0 bases, with 13 bases between them. Germline V lookup: CDR1 MNHGY, CDR2 SAAAGT. This CDR3 spans 15 amino acids. CDR3 protein: CASKTREYSNQPQHF. DNA for the CDR3: TGTGCCAGCAAAACCAGGGAGTATAGCAATCAGCCCCAGCATTTT.

V is TRBV6-8 and J is TRBJ2-3; 8 bases are a match to TRBD2. This CDR3 region has 15 residues. Trimming removed 10 bases from V and 0 bases from J; junction bases left unmatched: 9. CDR1 and CDR2 from the germline V gene are MNHGY and SAAAGT. DNA for the CDR3: TGTGCCATCACCAACGTAGCGGGAAGCACAGATACGCAGTATTTT. Translated, it gives CAITNVAGSTDTQYF.

V gene TRBV23-1 combines with J gene TRBJ2-7; D may correspond to TRBD1 or TRBD2 (5 bases each). TRBV23-1 is marked as an open reading frame, function uncertain. The length of the CDR3 is 13 residues. V dropped 6 bases and J dropped 3 bases, with 12 bases sitting between them. The CDR3 region has the DNA TGCGCCAGCAGCTCGGGACCTAACTACGAGCAGTACTTC. Amino acids: CASSSGPNYEQYF.

The V call is TRBV10-2, the J call TRBJ2-3; no reliable D call. This CDR3 spans 19 amino acids. The germline CDR1 and CDR2 sequences are WSHSY and SAAADI. V dropped 5 bases and J dropped 0 bases, with 24 bases sitting between them. CDR3: CASSYTLYTDDPSTDTQYF. CDR3 bases: TGCGCCAGCAGTTACACGCTATACACGGACGACCCTAGCACAGATACGCAGTATTTT.

This clone came up once. The chain uses TRBV11-3 and TRBJ2-5; 7 bases line up with TRBD1. The germline CDR1 and CDR2 sequences are SGHNT and YENEEA. The V segment lost 7 bases and the J segment 5 bases; nucleotides outside the gene matches: 10. This CDR3 comprises 14 residues. The CDR3 is CASTPTGIGETQYF. The CDR3 DNA is TGTGCCAGCACCCCGACAGGGATAGGGGAGACCCAGTACTTC.

V is TRBV18 and J is TRBJ1-4, with 9 bases identical to TRBD1. Trimming cost V 6 bases and J 6 bases; bases outside gene matches: 8. CDR3 length equals 15 residues. In germline, CDR1 is KGHSH, CDR2 LQKENI. CDR3: CASSQGTGSDEKLFF. CDR3 bases: TGTGCCAGCTCTCAAGGGACAGGGTCGGATGAAAAACTGTTTTTT.

The chain joins TRBV10-2 to TRBJ2-5; 8 bases agree with TRBD1. CDR1 and CDR2 (germline): WSHSY, SAAADI. Trimming at V came to 3 bases and at J to 0 bases, leaving 6 bases not matched to a gene. This CDR3 is 16 amino acids long. The CDR3, as DNA: TGCGCCAGCAGTGAAGGTGGGGACAGGTACCAAGAGACCCAGTACTTC. The encoded protein is CASSEGGDRYQETQYF.

The chain carries TRBV14 and TRBJ2-5; no clear D. Trimming pared 5 bases from V and 10 bases from J, leaving 17 bases between. Germline lookup yields CDR1 SGHDN and CDR2 FVKESK. The CDR3 runs to 13 residues. The CDR3 loop is CASSYSPEWSQYF. The CDR3 bases are TGTGCCAGCAGCTATTCGCCCGAGTGGAGCCAGTACTTC. The whole variable domain, filled in from reference TRBV14 and TRBJ2-5, reads EAGVTQFPSHSVIEKGQTVTLRCDPISGHDNLYWYRRVMGKEIKFLLHFVKESKQDESGMPNNRFLAERTGGTYSTLKVQPAELEDSGVYFCASSYSPEWSQYFGPGTRLLVL.

The rearrangement uses TRBV29-1 and TRBJ2-1, with 9 bases fitting TRBD2. Germline CDR1 reads SQVTM; CDR2 reads ANQGSEA. Unmatched junction bases numbered 7, after V lost 0 bases and J lost 4 bases. This CDR3 has 16 residues. The CDR3 DNA sequence: TGCAGCGTTGAAGATCCCGAGCGGGAGGCTTACAATGAGCAGTTCTTC. This encodes CSVEDPEREAYNEQFF.

The chain has TRBV19 and TRBJ1-2; a weak D match, TRBD1 (5 bases). The V gene lost 0 bases and the J gene lost 6 bases, with 11 bases spanning the gap. This CDR3 region has 14 residues. The germline CDR1 and CDR2 sequences are LNHDA and SQIVND (reference sequence). In DNA, the CDR3 is TGTGCCAGTAGTATAGATCCCCCGGGGCATGGCTACACCTTC. Its protein is CASSIDPPGHGYTF.

The chain combines TRBV1 with TRBJ2-5; the table's D call, TRBD2, has no DNA check behind it. TRBV1 counts as a pseudogene. The CDR3 has 14 residues. CDR3 sequence reads: CASSHAGGSETQYF. The CDR3 nucleotides are TGCGCCAGCAGCCACGCGGGGGGGAGTGAGACCCAGTACTTC.

The genes are TRBV11-3 and TRBJ2-1; tentatively, D is TRBD1 (5 bases). CDR1 and CDR2 (germline): SGHNT, YENEEA. The CDR3 runs 14 residues. The germline V and J ends were trimmed by 0 bases and 9 bases, with 12 bases remaining between them. The CDR3 sequence: CASSLEGSTGEQFF. The CDR3 DNA reads TGTGCCAGCAGCTTAGAGGGCTCTACAGGTGAGCAGTTCTTC.

The rearrangement joins TRBV7-5 to TRBJ1-3. TRBV7-5 is assigned pseudogene status. The CDR3 runs to 14 residues. CDR3 region: CASRSAALGNTIYF. For the CDR3, the DNA is TGTGCCAGCCGATCTGCAGCCCTTGGAAACACCATATATTTT.

The chain is built from TRBV6-8 and TRBJ2-7, with D possibly matching TRBD2 (5 bases). The V end was cut by 7 bases, the J end by 8 bases, with 18 bases between. This CDR3 contains 13 residues. The germline V gene has CDR1 MNHGY and CDR2 SAAAGT. The CDR3 region has the DNA TGTGCCAGCATCGAGTCGGGATCTGCGCAGCAGTACTTC. As protein: CASIESGSAQQYF.

DNA for the CDR3: TGTGCCAGCAGCTTAGTTTTAACCGGGAGGGCCAATGAGCAGTTCTTC. It yields the protein CASSLVLTGRANEQFF. The genes are TRBV11-3 and TRBJ2-1; 8 bases fit TRBD2. V lost 1 base, J lost 6 bases, and 8 bases stayed unmatched. Germline V CDR1 and CDR2: SGHNT, YENEEA. The CDR3 contains 16 residues.

This clone was recorded once. V and J are TRBV10-3 and TRBJ2-5; the match to TRBD2 covers 10 bases. Germline V CDR1 and CDR2: ENHRY, SYGVKD. The V segment lost 0 bases and the J segment 9 bases; nucleotides outside the gene matches: 13. The CDR3 covers 17 residues. The CDR3 DNA sequence: TGTGCCATCAGTGAGTCCAGTGGGACTAGCGCACTTTCGTCCCAGTACTTC. This gives the protein CAISESSGTSALSSQYF.

This clone has a single count. V and J are TRBV6-8 and TRBJ1-4; D ambiguous. Trimming took 5 bases from V and 5 from J, leaving 24 bases between them. The germline gives CDR1 MNHGY, CDR2 SAAAGT. CDR3 length: 18 amino acids. CDR3 region: CASSDCPSLLVDNEKLFF. The CDR3 coding sequence is TGTGCCAGCAGTGACTGTCCAAGTCTCCTAGTCGACAATGAAAAACTGTTTTTT.

This clone appeared a few times. The chain employs TRBV18 and TRBJ2-7; D ambiguous. Germline lookup yields CDR1 KGHSH and CDR2 LQKENI. The CDR3 contains 13 residues. V shed 2 bases and J shed 7 bases, with 12 bases lying between them. The CDR3 loop is CASSPGRSEEQYF. Written as DNA, the CDR3 is TGTGCCAGCTCACCAGGACGGAGCGAGGAGCAGTACTTC.

The chain recombines TRBV5-1 with TRBJ2-7; 8 bases match TRBD2. The CDR3 loop spans 15 amino acids. V shed 0 bases, J shed 5 bases, and the junction held 7 bases outside the gene matches. The germline V gene encodes CDR1 SGHRS and CDR2 YFSETQ. This CDR3 reads CASSLVGGRINEQYF. The CDR3 bases are TGCGCCAGCAGCTTGGTGGGCGGGAGGATCAACGAGCAGTACTTC. Full variable domain (rest looked up from reference TRBV5-1 and TRBJ2-7): KAGVTQTPRYLIKTRGQQVTLSCSPISGHRSVSWYQQTPGQGLQFLFEYFSETQRNKGNFPGRFSGRQFSNSRSEMNVSTLELGDSALYLCASSLVGGRINEQYFGPGTRLTVT.

The gene calls are TRBV6-8 and TRBJ1-5; D is undetermined. The germline V gene has CDR1 MNHGY and CDR2 SAAAGT. The CDR3 loop spans 15 amino acids. Trimming took off 8 bases at V and 5 bases at J, with 19 bases between the two ends. The CDR3 spells CASGLEVGRHQPQHF. Here the CDR3 DNA reads TGTGCCAGCGGACTGGAAGTGGGCAGGCATCAGCCCCAGCATTTT.

In its sample, this clone was seen a few times. The chain employs TRBV23-1 and TRBJ2-1, with 7 bases aligning to TRBD1. TRBV23-1 is an open reading frame, and its role is uncertain. Trimming cost V 6 bases and J 5 bases; bases outside gene matches: 7. This CDR3 region has 14 residues. This chain's CDR3 is CASSFSQGNNEQFF. CDR3 DNA: TGCGCCAGCAGCTTTTCACAGGGGAACAATGAGCAGTTCTTC.

The rearrangement uses TRBV6-8 and TRBJ2-7, with a weak D call TRBD1 (5 bases). Trimming shortened V by 0 bases and J by 3 bases, and 12 bases separated the two germline ends. This CDR3 has 15 residues. The germline V gene encodes CDR1 MNHGY and CDR2 SAAAGT. CDR3 amino acids: CASSYSPGIGYEQYF. CDR3 DNA sequence: TGTGCCAGCAGTTACTCGCCAGGGATCGGCTACGAGCAGTACTTC.

The genes are TRBV11-3 and TRBJ1-5, with 7 bases aligning to TRBD1. The V gene end was trimmed by 3 bases and the J gene end by 0 bases; junction bases not matched to a gene: 2. The length of the CDR3 is 15 residues. Germline loops: CDR1 SGHNT, CDR2 YENEEA. Here the CDR3 reads CASSLGQYSNQPQHF. The CDR3 nucleotides read TGTGCCAGCAGCTTGGGACAGTATAGCAATCAGCCCCAGCATTTT.